The rows below give T cell receptor beta chains drawn from one sample of a study of T cell responses to AZD1222 COVID-19 vaccine. Generated by immunoSEQ multiplex PCR, the TCRdb table keeps only in-frame clones and is missing some. This table holds tens of thousands of clones, approximately 85% found once. Specimen: peripheral blood, collected 28 days after the second AZD1222 dose. Receptor source: an adult who received the AZD1222 COVID-19 vaccine. CDR3s include the opening cysteine and the closing phenylalanine or tryptophan.

v_call: TRBV28
cdr3_aa: CASLGDRAARGYTF

v_call: TRBV29-1
cdr3_aa: CSVDKGVVNEQFF

v_call: TRBV7-2
cdr3_aa: CASSSVARSGNTIYF

v_call: TRBV7-2
cdr3_aa: CASSFVSGNSNQPQHF

v_call: TRBV5-1
cdr3_aa: CASSLRLGSSSGELFF

v_call: TRBV7-9
cdr3_aa: CASSPGQTSGTDTGELFF

v_call: TRBV28
cdr3_aa: CASRFDDRTGTEAFF

v_call: TRBV11-2
cdr3_aa: CASSLDWGAPGYGYTF

v_call: TRBV7-2
cdr3_aa: CASRSSGRAGEQYF

v_call: TRBV7-3
cdr3_aa: CASSLTGYEQFF

v_call: TRBV19
cdr3_aa: CASSTHSRGIYEQYF

v_call: TRBV12-3/TRBV12-4
cdr3_aa: CASSPPARETQYF

v_call: TRBV19
cdr3_aa: CASSIEGNQPQHF

v_call: TRBV30
cdr3_aa: CAWSKLGEVAETQYF

v_call: TRBV11-2
cdr3_aa: CASSPDGNTGELFF

v_call: TRBV10-3
cdr3_aa: CAISDQVGTSGGTSTDTQYF

v_call: TRBV7-2
cdr3_aa: CASSPRAQGGSYNEQFF

v_call: TRBV4-2
cdr3_aa: CASSQVGEGNYGYTF

v_call: TRBV7-9
cdr3_aa: CASSPLPQSETQYF

v_call: TRBV7-2
cdr3_aa: CASSLEGTSGGYKQFF

v_call: TRBV11-2
cdr3_aa: CASSLGNQPQHF

v_call: TRBV19
cdr3_aa: CAITPRVGDYGYTF

v_call: TRBV20-1
cdr3_aa: CSAQRGNEQFF

v_call: TRBV7-9
cdr3_aa: CASSSLGAQHF

v_call: TRBV6-5
cdr3_aa: CASGLTSGGADTQYF

v_call: TRBV28
cdr3_aa: CASSLYLAGGRGTYNEQFF

v_call: TRBV15
cdr3_aa: CATSRDPFRAGTEAFF

v_call: TRBV30
cdr3_aa: CAWSVHSGNTIYF

v_call: TRBV6-5
cdr3_aa: CASSSVYSNQPQHF

v_call: TRBV5-4
cdr3_aa: CASSLGQGFDEQFF

v_call: TRBV11-2
cdr3_aa: CASSSLRSDSANYGYTF

v_call: TRBV4-1
cdr3_aa: CASSQETGLSSGYTF

v_call: TRBV2
cdr3_aa: CASSEQGIPYNEQFF

v_call: TRBV29-1
cdr3_aa: CSVTTGTVGNTIYF

v_call: TRBV2
cdr3_aa: CASKTLSLTEAFF

v_call: TRBV30
cdr3_aa: CAWSFSQKGSPLHF

v_call: TRBV9
cdr3_aa: CASGAGSVSPLHF

v_call: TRBV2
cdr3_aa: CARRMPSGGYTF

v_call: TRBV12-3/TRBV12-4
cdr3_aa: CASSLADSYGYTF

v_call: TRBV18
cdr3_aa: CASSRRWRQQKNTGELFF

v_call: TRBV7-2
cdr3_aa: CASSSGLAPYEQYF

v_call: TRBV5-4
cdr3_aa: CASSKDRDRVAGELFF

v_call: TRBV6-4
cdr3_aa: CASSEGQETDTQYF

v_call: TRBV4-2
cdr3_aa: CASSQDADASVLEQYF

v_call: TRBV7-2
cdr3_aa: CASSLAVDYTF